This TCR beta chain was sequenced in a study of cytomegalovirus exposure and HLA in healthy donors. The germline V and J ends were trimmed by 5 bases and 1 base, with 16 bases remaining between them. Per germline, CDR1 SGDLS and CDR2 YYNGEE. This CDR3 is 16 amino acids long. Profiled with immunoSEQ multiplex PCR; TCRdb holds only in-frame clones, not every one. The data show roughly 150,000 clones, about 96% seen once. Sequencing used PBMCs. The receptor comes from a woman under 30 in good health and CMV-seronegative. This sequence joins TRBV9 and TRBJ1-3; D possibly corresponds to TRBD1 (6 bases). This CDR3 reads CASSSTTGLSGNTIYF. The DNA for the CDR3 is TGTGCCAGCAGTTCTACAACAGGGCTATCTGGAAACACCATATATTTT.